What follows is one TCR beta chain and its context. The antigen is unknown. The sample comes from a study of OX40 agonist ivuxolimab in advanced cancers. Study-level points and caveats: Low normalized clonal expansion also occurred in some nonresponding patients. Fewer expanded clones were found on average in CD4+ than in CD8+ T cells.

Here immunoSEQ multiplex PCR was the method, and the copy in TCRdb shows in-frame clones only, minus some. Found here are under 100,000 clones, over 75% of them singletons; the top ten hold 2% to 3%. The germline V gene has CDR1 SGHRS and CDR2 YFSETQ. V was pared by 4 bases and J by 0 bases, with 9 bases of the junction left unmatched. This CDR3 comprises 18 residues. The chain recombines TRBV5-1 with TRBJ2-5; 13 bases agree with TRBD2. Sample: CD4+ or CD8+ T cells sorted from blood, taken in a trial of the OX40 agonist ivuxolimab. This sequence originates from an adult with an advanced solid tumor such as melanoma, head and neck, liver or kidney cancer. This chain's CDR3 is CASSLGLAGVGNQETQYF. CDR3 DNA: TGCGCCAGCAGCCTAGGACTAGCGGGAGTGGGGAACCAAGAGACCCAGTACTTC.